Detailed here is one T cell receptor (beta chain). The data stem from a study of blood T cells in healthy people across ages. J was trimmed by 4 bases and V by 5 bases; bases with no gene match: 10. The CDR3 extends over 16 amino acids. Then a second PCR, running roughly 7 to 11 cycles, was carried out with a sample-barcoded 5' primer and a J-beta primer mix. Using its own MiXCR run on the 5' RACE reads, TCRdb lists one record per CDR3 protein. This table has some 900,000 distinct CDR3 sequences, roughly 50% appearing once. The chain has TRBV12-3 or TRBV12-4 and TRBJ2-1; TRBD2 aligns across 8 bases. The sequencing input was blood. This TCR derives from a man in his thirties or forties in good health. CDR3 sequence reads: CASSTPSGGSYNEQFF. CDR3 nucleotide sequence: TGTGCCAGCAGTACCCCGAGCGGGGGTTCATACAATGAGCAGTTCTTC.